A selection of T cell receptor beta chains follows, all from one sample in a study of T-cell memory formation after mild COVID-19. TCRdb itself ran the 5' RACE reads through MiXCR, one entry per CDR3 protein. The data hold around 430,000 distinct CDR3 sequences, with roughly 15% observed a single time. The sample taken for sequencing was PBMCs or a T cell subset sorted from them (not recorded which). Source of these receptors: a man aged 18 to 35 who had mild COVID-19 (a few samples of this study predate the infection). Cell type and time point are not known. Each CDR3 is given with its conserved first and last residue. Fields, in order: V gene, J gene, D gene, clone size, CDR3 DNA, CDR3 protein. The D gene is left open where the match is weak. For some rows the clone size is stated as once, few or many, or as a class when expanded; others skip it.

TRBV7-2	TRBJ2-5	NA	NA	TGTGCCAGCAACTTAGGCTCTTTTGGGGAGACCCAGTACTTC	CASNLGSFGETQYF
TRBV5-5	TRBJ2-7	NA	NA	TGTGCCAGCAGCTATCGGACAACGAGCTCCTACGAGCAGTACTTC	CASSYRTTSSYEQYF
TRBV4-3	TRBJ1-6	NA	many	TGCGCCAGCAGCCCGTCAGAGAGCGCTTGGACCAATTCACCCCTCCACTTT	CASSPSESAWTNSPLHF
TRBV28	TRBJ2-5	NA	few	TGTGCCACCACCTTCCACCCCCAGGGGAGGGTGGAGACCCAGTACTTC	CATTFHPQGRVETQYF
TRBV6-2/TRBV6-3	TRBJ2-2	NA	NA	TGTGCCAGCAGTTACAGGGCAGAAGTCACCGGGGAGCTGTTTTTT	CASSYRAEVTGELFF
TRBV6-2/TRBV6-3	TRBJ2-1	NA	NA	TGTGCCAGCAGTACTCCCCGGGGCGGTGAGCAGTTCTTC	CASSTPRGGEQFF
TRBV7-8	TRBJ2-1	TRBD1	many	TGTGCCAGCAGCTTGGAAAGGACAGGTTACAATGAGCAGTTCTTC	CASSLERTGYNEQFF
TRBV27	TRBJ2-3	NA	few	TGTGCCAGCAGTTTTGGGAACCAGATGGGTGTAGATACGCAGTATTTT	CASSFGNQMGVDTQYF
TRBV25-1	TRBJ2-5	TRBD2	NA	TGTGCCAGCGGCGAACCTTCAACCCTGGGACTAGGGGGTTTC	CASGEPSTLGLGGF
TRBV5-1	TRBJ2-2	TRBD2	few	TGCGCCAGCAGCACCCGTTCTAGCGGGGGAATCCTTACCAACACCGGGGAGCTGTTTTTT	CASSTRSSGGILTNTGELFF
TRBV2	TRBJ1-6	NA	NA	TGTGCCAGTCGACAGAATTCACCCCTCCACTTT	CASRQNSPLHF
TRBV4-1	TRBJ2-5	NA	NA	TGCGCCAGCAGCCAAGACACCCCTCCAGAGACCCAGTACTTC	CASSQDTPPETQYF
TRBV7-8	TRBJ2-1	NA	few	TGTGCCAGCAGCTCCCCCGGCGGAGGGGCAGGAAATGAGCAGTTCTTC	CASSSPGGGAGNEQFF
TRBV4-2	TRBJ1-6	NA	NA	TGTGCCAGCAGCCGCCTCGGGAGGGATAATTCACCCCTCCACTTT	CASSRLGRDNSPLHF
TRBV20-1	TRBJ1-1	TRBD1	NA	TGCAGTGCCAACAGGGGAGTCGACACTGAAGCTTTCTTT	CSANRGVDTEAFF
TRBV7-2	TRBJ1-1	NA	NA	TGTGCCAGCAGCGTGAGGGGTATCGCTGAAGCTTTCTTT	CASSVRGIAEAFF
TRBV18	TRBJ2-1	NA	NA	TGTGCCAGCTCAGTCTCCCCCAGATACAATGAGCAGTTCTTC	CASSVSPRYNEQFF
TRBV15	TRBJ1-4	NA	many	TGTGCCACCAGCCTCCTAACACTTAATGAAAAACTGTTTTTT	CATSLLTLNEKLFF
TRBV25-1	TRBJ1-6	TRBD1	few	TGTGCCACCTCGGACAGGCACTATAATTCACCCCTCCACTTT	CATSDRHYNSPLHF
TRBV9	TRBJ1-3	NA	few	TGTGCCAGCAGCGGCAGAGACTCTGGAAACACCATATATTTT	CASSGRDSGNTIYF
TRBV4-1	TRBJ1-2	TRBD1	few	TGCGCCAGCAGCCAAGTCTCGGTTAGACGGGGACAGGTAAACCGATCAGCTAACTATGGCTACACCTTC	CASSQVSVRRGQVNRSANYGYTF
TRBV12-3/TRBV12-4	TRBJ1-1	NA	many	TGTGCCAGCACGCCGGGCAGGGCGAGCACTGAAGCTTTCTTT	CASTPGRASTEAFF
TRBV5-1	TRBJ1-1	NA	once	TGCGCCAGCAGCTGGGGATTCGGGGTGAACACTGAAGCTTTCTTT	CASSWGFGVNTEAFF
TRBV5-1	TRBJ2-5	NA	few	TGCGCCAGCAGCTTGTTCTTACAGGGTAATCTGGAGACCCAGTACTTC	CASSLFLQGNLETQYF
TRBV7-9	TRBJ2-5	NA	NA	TGTGCCAGCAGCCCAGGGACGCGGGGGACACTCCAAGAGACCCAGTACTTC	CASSPGTRGTLQETQYF
TRBV6-2/TRBV6-3	TRBJ2-1	NA	NA	TGTGCCAGCAGCCCGCACGTGGGGAAAAATGAGCAGTTCTTC	CASSPHVGKNEQFF
TRBV12-3/TRBV12-4	TRBJ1-4	NA	many	TGTGCCACCCGGGGCACTAATGAAAAACTGTTTTTT	CATRGTNEKLFF
TRBV30	TRBJ2-1	TRBD2	once	TGTGCCTGGAGTGTACCTAGCGGGGGGGTGAGACTTAGGTCCTACAATGAGCAGTTCTTC	CAWSVPSGGVRLRSYNEQFF
TRBV6-5	TRBJ2-1	TRBD2	few	TGTGCCAGCAGTTACCCCTTAGCGGGGGGGAGGTATGAGCAGTTCTTC	CASSYPLAGGRYEQFF
TRBV5-1	TRBJ2-2	TRBD2	many	TGCGCCAGCAACCGGGACTCCCAGCGGGGCGGGGAGCTGTTTTTT	CASNRDSQRGGELFF
TRBV5-1	TRBJ2-3	NA	NA	TGCGCCAGCAGGTGGGACTCTAGCACAGATACGCAGTATTTT	CASRWDSSTDTQYF
TRBV15	TRBJ2-7	NA	NA	TGTGCCACCAGCAGAGATATGCGGGGAAACTACGAGCAGTACTTC	CATSRDMRGNYEQYF